This T cell receptor beta chain was documented in a study of cytomegalovirus exposure and HLA in healthy donors. Study as a whole: The approximately 120 validation repertoires were reported in a later analysis to have been generated on the same platform as the roughly 670 first-cohort repertoires.

This CDR3 comprises 14 residues. The germline V and J ends were trimmed by 5 bases and 2 bases, with 10 bases remaining between them. Germline values: CDR1 MGHRA, CDR2 YSYEKL. The donors were members of the validation cohort comprising over 90 subjects, separate from the roughly 600-subject first cohort. In regard to this clone: The antigen remains unidentified.

Assay: immunoSEQ multiplex PCR; the TCRdb copy retains only in-frame clones and omits some. The table has about 280,000 clones, more than 75% seen once. Study-wide results and caveats: Among the CMV-associated chains, a few were confirmed in vitro as specific for CMV antigens. The authors listed over 150 TCR beta chains as cytomegalovirus-associated.

The sample consisted of PBMCs. The J gene is TRBJ2-1, the V gene TRBV4-1, with no clear D. The source is a woman between 18 and 29 years old in good health and CMV-seronegative. The CDR3 loop reads CASSTNSAYNEQFF. In DNA form, the CDR3 reads TGCGCCAGCAGCACAAACAGTGCCTACAATGAGCAGTTCTTC.